This T cell receptor (beta chain) stems from a study of shared clonotypes between healthy human individuals. Study results and caveats: Researchers found naive subsets generally carried larger estimated richness than memory subsets.

Here immunoSEQ multiplex PCR was the method, and the copy in TCRdb shows in-frame clones only, minus some. The repertoire includes approximately 2.4 million clones, under 97% of them detected once, and approximately 0.13% sits in the top ten. To note about this clone: Its specificity is unknown.

The split of CD4+ cells yielded CD45RA+ naive and CD45RA-negative memory subsets. V was shortened by 4 bases and J by 5 bases, with 21 bases between the two germline ends. This CDR3 is built from 16 residues. Per germline, CDR1 SGHRS and CDR2 YFSETQ. This TCR derives from a man younger than 35 in good health. Sequenced input: naive CD4+ T cells sorted from blood. Subset noted: CD45RA+ positively selected. This chain connects TRBV5-1 to TRBJ2-5, with D possibly being TRBD1 (5 bases). The DNA of the CDR3 is TGCGCCAGCAGCCTACAACCAGGGAATCAGCTGGAGACCCAGTACTTC. This translates into CASSLQPGNQLETQYF. The full variable domain, rest sourced from reference TRBV5-1 and TRBJ2-5, is KAGVTQTPRYLIKTRGQQVTLSCSPISGHRSVSWYQQTPGQGLQFLFEYFSETQRNKGNFPGRFSGRQFSNSRSEMNVSTLELGDSALYLCASSLQPGNQLETQYFGPGTRLLVL.